The rows below give T cell receptor beta chains drawn from one sample of a study of blood T cell repertoires in COVID-19. TCRdb's table, derived via immunoSEQ multiplex PCR, lists solely in-frame clones and lacks some. The table lists about half a million clones, 75% to 90% of them singletons. Sequenced sample: peripheral blood. The receptors stem from a man aged 18 to 29 with COVID-19, enrolled during active disease. Each CDR3 is given with its conserved first and last residue. D genes are given only for firm matches. The size of a clone is reported for some rows only, either as once, few or many, or as a class for expanded clones.

V gene	D gene	clone size	J gene	CDR3 protein	CDR3 DNA
TRBV7-2	.	.	TRBJ2-5	CASSPLLAGTQYF	TGTGCCAGCAGCCCCCTTCTAGCTGGGACCCAGTACTTC
TRBV5-5	.	.	TRBJ1-3	CASSSPPGVQGVGGNTIYF	TGTGCCAGCAGCTCGCCACCGGGTGTCCAAGGCGTCGGTGGAAACACCATATATTTT
TRBV29-1	TRBD1	.	TRBJ1-5	CSVGAGGPGQPQHF	TGCAGCGTTGGGGCAGGGGGCCCTGGTCAGCCCCAGCATTTT
TRBV4-1	.	once	TRBJ2-3	CASSQGWAGRPDTQYF	TGCGCCAGCAGCCAAGGGTGGGCAGGGCGTCCAGATACGCAGTATTTT
TRBV11-2	TRBD2	.	TRBJ2-1	CASSSLAGNNEQFF	TGTGCCAGCAGCTCGTTAGCGGGAAACAATGAGCAGTTCTTC
TRBV7-8	TRBD2	.	TRBJ2-7	CATAGTSLYEQYF	TGTGCCACAGCCGGGACTAGCCTTTACGAGCAGTACTTC
TRBV4-1	.	.	TRBJ2-3	CASSRGLGAGTDTQYF	TGCGCCAGCAGCCGGGGGTTGGGGGCTGGCACAGATACGCAGTATTTT
TRBV3-1/TRBV3-2	.	.	TRBJ2-5	CASSQDNQETQYF	TGTGCCAGCAGCCAAGACAACCAAGAGACCCAGTACTTC
TRBV7-6	.	.	TRBJ2-7	CASSLGTAYEQYF	TGTGCCAGCAGCTTAGGGACAGCGTACGAGCAGTACTTC
TRBV11-3	.	.	TRBJ1-1	CASSLGAGQGTEAFF	TGTGCCAGCAGCTTAGGGGCAGGTCAGGGCACTGAAGCTTTCTTT
TRBV7-2	TRBD2	.	TRBJ2-1	CASSLALSGRSEQFF	TGTGCCAGCAGCTTAGCGCTTAGCGGGAGAAGTGAGCAGTTCTTC
TRBV19	.	once	TRBJ1-2	CASTGGYGYTF	TGTGCCAGTACCGGGGGCTATGGCTACACCTTC
TRBV9	TRBD1	.	TRBJ2-7	CASSGGTGRSYEQYF	TGTGCCAGCAGCGGGGGGACAGGGAGGTCCTACGAGCAGTACTTC
TRBV9	.	.	TRBJ1-1	CASSPRGGGVNTEAFF	TGTGCCAGCAGCCCCCGGGGGGGAGGGGTGAACACTGAAGCTTTCTTT
TRBV5-1	.	.	TRBJ1-2	CASTDSQRNYGYTF	TGCGCCAGCACGGACAGCCAAAGGAACTATGGCTACACCTTC
TRBV18	TRBD1	.	TRBJ2-7	CASSLAGTGTHEQYF	TGTGCCAGCTCACTGGCCGGGACAGGGACCCACGAGCAGTACTTC
TRBV20-1	TRBD1	.	TRBJ2-2	CSASAPQGAGELFF	TGCAGTGCTAGTGCCCCCCAGGGGGCCGGGGAGCTGTTTTTT
TRBV7-9	TRBD1	.	TRBJ2-7	CASSPTGVLSYEQYF	TGTGCCAGCAGCCCTACAGGGGTATTAAGTTACGAGCAGTACTTC
TRBV5-6	.	.	TRBJ1-1	CASSFQGSTEAFF	TGTGCCAGCAGCTTTCAGGGCTCCACTGAAGCTTTCTTT
TRBV7-6	TRBD1	.	TRBJ1-2	CASSLVGTGQGYTF	TGTGCCAGCAGCTTAGTTGGGACAGGGCAGGGCTACACCTTC
TRBV6-5	TRBD1	.	TRBJ1-1	CASTGTGGLGTEAFF	TGTGCCAGCACCGGGACAGGGGGCCTCGGCACTGAAGCTTTCTTT
TRBV7-9	TRBD1	.	TRBJ2-5	CASSRRTGAQETQYF	TGTGCCAGCAGCCGCAGGACAGGGGCCCAAGAGACCCAGTACTTC
TRBV6-5	.	.	TRBJ2-7	CASSYTQGSSYEQYF	TGTGCCAGCAGTTACACGCAGGGGAGCTCCTACGAGCAGTACTTC
TRBV7-2	TRBD1	.	TRBJ2-7	CASSPRQGYEQYF	TGTGCCAGCAGCCCTCGACAGGGATACGAGCAGTACTTC
TRBV27	.	.	TRBJ1-3	CASRDSAGNTIYF	TGTGCCAGCAGAGACAGCGCTGGAAACACCATATATTTT
TRBV4-1	.	.	TRBJ2-7	CASSQARFSYEQYF	TGCGCCAGCAGCCAAGCCAGGTTCTCCTACGAGCAGTACTTC
TRBV7-3	TRBD2	.	TRBJ2-2	CASSYGAGGANTGELFF	TGTGCCAGCAGCTATGGAGCGGGAGGAGCGAACACCGGGGAGCTGTTTTTT
TRBV6-5	.	.	TRBJ2-7	CAGGDNGVHEQYF	TGTGCCGGGGGGGACAACGGCGTCCACGAGCAGTACTTC
TRBV27	.	once	TRBJ2-3	CASSRSTDTQYF	TGTGCCAGCAGTCGTAGCACAGATACGCAGTATTTT
TRBV11-2	TRBD1	.	TRBJ2-5	CASSLDLGTGGRETQYF	TGTGCCAGCAGCTTAGATCTGGGGACAGGGGGCCGCGAGACCCAGTACTTC
TRBV3-1/TRBV3-2	TRBD2	.	TRBJ2-1	CASSPPQVGTSWRAEQFF	TGTGCCAGCAGCCCGCCCCAAGTGGGGACTAGCTGGAGGGCTGAGCAGTTCTTC
TRBV5-1	.	.	TRBJ2-7	CASSLLGSYEQYF	TGCGCCAGCAGCTTACTAGGCTCCTACGAGCAGTACTTC
TRBV11-1	TRBD1	once	TRBJ2-3	CASSLDRANLLNTQYF	TGTGCCAGCAGCTTGGACAGGGCGAACCTACTGAATACGCAGTATTTT
TRBV4-1	.	.	TRBJ1-1	CASRETVGVTEAFF	TGCGCCAGCAGAGAGACAGTCGGAGTCACTGAAGCTTTCTTT
TRBV6-1	.	.	TRBJ1-1	CASSEPPGGRMNTEAFF	TGTGCCAGCAGTGAGCCCCCTGGTGGCAGGATGAACACTGAAGCTTTCTTT
TRBV3-1/TRBV3-2	.	.	TRBJ1-6	CASSQAGNSPLHF	TGTGCCAGCAGCCAAGCGGGGAATTCACCCCTCCACTTT
TRBV7-8	TRBD1	once	TRBJ1-5	CASSFVSQGGRPQHF	TGTGCCAGCAGCTTTGTGAGCCAGGGGGGAAGGCCCCAGCATTTT
TRBV4-1	TRBD2	.	TRBJ2-2	CASSLAGPNTGELFF	TGCGCCAGCAGCCTAGCGGGGCCGAACACTGGGGAGCTGTTTTTT
TRBV4-1	TRBD2	.	TRBJ2-7	CASSRAGSTVSYEQYF	TGCGCCAGCAGCCGAGCGGGGTCCACCGTCTCCTACGAGCAGTACTTC
TRBV7-8	TRBD2	.	TRBJ2-1	CATRHPRGAGDYNEQFF	TGTGCCACCCGTCATCCGAGGGGAGCGGGAGACTACAATGAGCAGTTCTTC
TRBV5-1	TRBD1	.	TRBJ1-6	CASRENRGYNSPLHF	TGCGCCAGCAGAGAGAACAGGGGATACAATTCACCCCTCCACTTT